This T cell receptor beta chain was recorded in a study of blood T cell repertoires in COVID-19. The CDR3 consists of 16 residues. Per the germline V gene, CDR1 is WSHSY and CDR2 is SAAADI. Trimming at V came to 6 bases and at J to 0 bases, leaving 2 bases not matched to a gene. In the original workflow: Estimates of nucleated cell counts were drawn from the amplification of reference gene primers. Clones were sequenced by immunoSEQ multiplex PCR, and TCRdb holds only the in-frame ones, with some missing. The V and J calls and clone size come from that table; D and trimming were worked out from the DNA. The sample has 150,000 or so clones, more than 75% seen once.

The sample consisted of peripheral blood. The TCR was taken from an older man with acute or convalescent COVID-19. V is TRBV10-2 and J is TRBJ2-4, with 13 positions matching TRBD2. For the CDR3, the DNA is TGCGCCAGCAGGGGACTAGCGGGAATAGCCAAAAACATTCAGTACTTC. Protein: CASRGLAGIAKNIQYF.